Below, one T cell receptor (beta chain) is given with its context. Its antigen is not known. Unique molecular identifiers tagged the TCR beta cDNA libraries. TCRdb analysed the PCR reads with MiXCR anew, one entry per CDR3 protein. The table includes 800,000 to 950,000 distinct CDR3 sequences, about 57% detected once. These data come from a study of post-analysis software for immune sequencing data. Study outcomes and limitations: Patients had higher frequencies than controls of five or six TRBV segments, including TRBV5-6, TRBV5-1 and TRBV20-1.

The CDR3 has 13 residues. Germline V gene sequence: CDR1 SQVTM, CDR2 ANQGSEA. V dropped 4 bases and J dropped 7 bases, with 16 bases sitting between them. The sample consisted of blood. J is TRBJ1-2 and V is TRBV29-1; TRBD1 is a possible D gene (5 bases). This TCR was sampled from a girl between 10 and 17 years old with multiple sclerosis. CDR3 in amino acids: CSVGDDYISGYTF. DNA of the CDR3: TGCAGCGTTGGGGACGATTACATAAGTGGCTACACCTTC.